This TCR beta chain appears in the sequencing data of a study of blood T cell repertoires in COVID-19. Study-level information: Acute-phase and convalescent COVID-19 samples originated in the United States, Italy and Spain. T cells, B-cell-depleted T cells, or PBMCs provided the cDNA or gDNA that served as material.

V shed 5 bases, J shed 6 bases, and the junction held 11 bases outside the gene matches. The CDR3 length is 17 residues. CDR1 and CDR2 from the germline V gene are MDHEN and SYDVKM. In the authors' workflow: Researchers report that nucleated cell counts were estimated from reference gene primer amplification. Sequencing used immunoSEQ multiplex PCR; TCRdb keeps in-frame clones, though not all of them. That table gives V, J and clone size, and the DNA gave D and trimming. In the table there are some 180,000 clones, 85% to 90% of which are singletons. The receptor comes from a middle-aged man with active or convalescent COVID-19. The material sequenced was peripheral blood. This sequence joins TRBV28 and TRBJ2-2, with TRBD1 matching 11 bases. CDR3 coding DNA: TGTGCCAGCAGTACCCTACGGGACAGGGGGTTTGCCGGGGAGCTGTTTTTT. Translation gives CASSTLRDRGFAGELFF.